The clone carrying this TCR beta chain came up a few times. The entry originates in a study of blood T cell repertoires in COVID-19. The germline V gene encodes CDR1 MRHNA and CDR2 SNTAGT. The V end lost 4 bases, the J end lost 0 bases, and 4 bases lay between the germline ends. The CDR3 is 13 amino acids. Sequencing was performed with immunoSEQ multiplex PCR; in TCRdb, only in-frame clones are kept and a portion is missing. The data hold roughly 430,000 clones, with 88% observed a single time. What was sequenced was PBMCs or T cells enriched from blood (not recorded which). The rearrangement links TRBV6-4 to TRBJ1-5; no clear D gene. The receptor's source is a woman aged 40 to 49 with acute COVID-19. The CDR3 region is CASSASSNQPQHF. For the CDR3, the DNA is TGTGCCAGCAGTGCCAGTAGCAATCAGCCCCAGCATTTT.